The 2 T cell receptor beta chains in this list originate from one sample, sequenced in a study of blood T cell repertoires in COVID-19. The table came from immunoSEQ multiplex PCR; TCRdb's copy has only in-frame clones and leaves some out. The sample lists 100,000 to 150,000 clones; 70% to 85% were seen once. Sample: peripheral blood. These receptors were obtained from a woman aged 50 to 60 with acute or convalescent COVID-19.

The chain carries TRBV27 and TRBJ2-1; D not certain. Germline assignment: CDR1 MNHEY and CDR2 SMNVEV (reference sequence). V was shortened by 3 bases and J by 15 bases, with 15 bases between the two germline ends. The CDR3 is made up of 12 amino acids. In nucleotides, the CDR3 is TGTGCCAGCAGTTTTTTTCCCAATAAACTGTTCTTC. This translates into CASSFFPNKLFF.

The rearrangement uses TRBV30 and TRBJ1-1; 12 nucleotides match TRBD1. The CDR3 is made up of 16 amino acids. CDR1 is GTSNPN and CDR2 is SVGIG in the germline V gene (reference sequence). V gave up 1 base and J gave up 3 bases; unmatched junction bases: 6. The CDR3 region has the DNA TGTGCCTGGAGTGCTCGGGACAGGGGGCCCCACACTGAAGCTTTCTTT. It codes for CAWSARDRGPHTEAFF.